The source of this T cell receptor beta chain is a study of CD8+ T cells in alopecia areata. Extracted from the samples, RNA was reverse transcribed into cDNA to serve as the sequencing template. Sequencing used immunoSEQ multiplex PCR; TCRdb keeps in-frame clones, though not all of them. The repertoire has 150,000 or so clones, about 90% of them found once; the top ten carry over 13%. Germline V gene lookup returns CDR1 SGHVS and CDR2 FQNEAQ. V lost 1 base and J 0 bases, leaving 13 bases between the germline ends. The CDR3 sequence is 17 residues long. The source of this sequence is a human donor with alopecia areata. The J gene is TRBJ1-5, the V gene TRBV7-8; a possible D gene is TRBD1 (5 bases). This specimen consisted of CD8+ T cells sorted from blood, obtained at week 0. The DNA for the CDR3 is TGTGCCAGCAGCTTAGGCGGGGCAGTATTTAGCAATCAGCCCCAGCATTTT. Translated, it gives CASSLGGAVFSNQPQHF.